This T cell receptor (beta chain) was captured by sequencing in a study of cytomegalovirus exposure and HLA in healthy donors. Sequencing was performed with immunoSEQ multiplex PCR; in TCRdb, only in-frame clones are kept and a portion is missing. The repertoire holds approximately 190,000 clones, with around 83% as singletons. The V gene's germline CDR1 is DFQATT and CDR2 SNEGSKA (reference sequence). This CDR3 is 10 amino acids long. The V end was cut by 6 bases, the J end by 5 bases, with 5 bases between. Regarding this clone: Its antigen is currently unknown.

Study-wide points: The dataset shows that most TCR sequences were rare, while some public TCRs occurred in many donors. The study put under 200 TCR beta chains on its list as cytomegalovirus-associated.

The chain combines TRBV20-1 with TRBJ2-1, with D unresolved. The sample consisted of PBMCs. This clonotype was sampled from a woman between 25 and 40 years old in good health and CMV-seropositive. The CDR3 sequence: CSAKNNEQFF. CDR3 nucleotides: TGCAGTGCCAAAAACAATGAGCAGTTCTTC.